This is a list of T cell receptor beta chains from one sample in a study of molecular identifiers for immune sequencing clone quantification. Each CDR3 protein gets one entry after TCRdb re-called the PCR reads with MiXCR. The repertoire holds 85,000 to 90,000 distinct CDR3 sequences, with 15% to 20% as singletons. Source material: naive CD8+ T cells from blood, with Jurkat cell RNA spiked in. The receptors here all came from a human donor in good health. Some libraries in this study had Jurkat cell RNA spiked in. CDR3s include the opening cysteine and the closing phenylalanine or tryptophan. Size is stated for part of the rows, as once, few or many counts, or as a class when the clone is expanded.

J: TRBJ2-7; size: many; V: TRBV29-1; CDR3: CSVLEGSGSAEQYF
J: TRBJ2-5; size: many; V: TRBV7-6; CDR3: CASSSGTPSETQYF
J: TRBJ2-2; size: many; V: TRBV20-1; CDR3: CSAREQGELFF
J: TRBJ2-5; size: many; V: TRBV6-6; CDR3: CASSTPGLAVQETQYF
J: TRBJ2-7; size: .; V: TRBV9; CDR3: CASSVGAGGAYEQYF
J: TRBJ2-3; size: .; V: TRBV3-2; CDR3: CARGTGGGTDTQYF
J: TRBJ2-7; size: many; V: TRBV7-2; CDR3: CASSPLGQGRYEQYF
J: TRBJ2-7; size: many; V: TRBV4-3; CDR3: CASKASLDSSGDEQYF
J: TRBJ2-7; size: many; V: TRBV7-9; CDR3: CASSPLPGYEQYF
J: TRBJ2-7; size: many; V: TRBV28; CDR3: CASSPGLDYEQYF
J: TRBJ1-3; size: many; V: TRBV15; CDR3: CATSRDRGFSGNTIYF
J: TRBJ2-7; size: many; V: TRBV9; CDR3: CASSVGFQGTYEQYF
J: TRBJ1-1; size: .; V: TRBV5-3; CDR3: CASSLAGSWGTEAFF
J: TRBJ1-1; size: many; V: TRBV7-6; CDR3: CASSLTWTGGTEAFF
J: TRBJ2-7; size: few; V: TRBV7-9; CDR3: CASSSPLDFYEQYF
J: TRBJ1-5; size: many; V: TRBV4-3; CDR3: CASSLTRGGNQPQHF
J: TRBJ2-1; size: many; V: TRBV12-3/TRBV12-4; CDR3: CASSLVVTSGSNEQFF
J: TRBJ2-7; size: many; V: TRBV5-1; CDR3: CASSLVFGGSYEQYF
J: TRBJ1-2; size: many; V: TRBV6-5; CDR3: CASSSQDRGYYGYTF
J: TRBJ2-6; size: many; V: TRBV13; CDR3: CASYKSGQGGFGANVLTF
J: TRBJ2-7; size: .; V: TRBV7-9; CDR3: CASGPADREINEQYF
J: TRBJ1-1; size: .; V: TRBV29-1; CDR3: CSVELSTEAFF
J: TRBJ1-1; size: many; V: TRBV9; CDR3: CASSVGGATEAFF
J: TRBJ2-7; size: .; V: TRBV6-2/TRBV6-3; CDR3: CASSYPVGQGAKPYEQYF
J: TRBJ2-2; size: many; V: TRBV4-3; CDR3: CASSQAHNTGELFF
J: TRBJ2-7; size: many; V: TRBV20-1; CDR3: CSATGGGFSYEQYF
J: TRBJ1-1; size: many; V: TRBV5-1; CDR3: CASGPGTWAEAFF
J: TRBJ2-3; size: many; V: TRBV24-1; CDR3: CATSPTGSDTQYF
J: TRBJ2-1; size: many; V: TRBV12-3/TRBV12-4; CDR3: CASTGSGATYNEQFF
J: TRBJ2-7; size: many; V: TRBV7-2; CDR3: CASNSGSDYEQYF
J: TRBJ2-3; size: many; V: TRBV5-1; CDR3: CASSLQRGAPTDTQYF
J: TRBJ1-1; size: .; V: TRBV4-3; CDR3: CASSQGRGLNTEAFF
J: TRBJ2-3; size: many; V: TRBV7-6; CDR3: CASSQTVAGVSDTQYF
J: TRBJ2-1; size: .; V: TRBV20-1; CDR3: CSAREVAGGTGQFF
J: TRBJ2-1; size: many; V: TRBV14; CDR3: CASSQFRGAYNEQFF
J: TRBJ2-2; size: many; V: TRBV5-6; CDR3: CASSFAPDIAGELFF
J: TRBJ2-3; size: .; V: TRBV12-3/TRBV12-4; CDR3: CASSLKASGMADAQYF
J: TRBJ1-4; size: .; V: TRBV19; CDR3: CASRGFTTNEKLFF
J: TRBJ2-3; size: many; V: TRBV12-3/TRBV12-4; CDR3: CASSILGGGETDTQYF
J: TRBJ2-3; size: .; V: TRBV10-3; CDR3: CAISESSSGARLVSTDTQYF
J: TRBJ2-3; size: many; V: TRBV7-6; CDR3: CASSSLTDTQYF
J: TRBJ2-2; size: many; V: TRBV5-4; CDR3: CASSLDRGNTGELFF
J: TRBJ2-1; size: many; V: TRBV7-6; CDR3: CASSSTTPGGNNEQFF
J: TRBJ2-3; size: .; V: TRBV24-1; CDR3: CATRGGSTDTQYF
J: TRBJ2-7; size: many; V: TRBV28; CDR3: CASGDTYEQYF
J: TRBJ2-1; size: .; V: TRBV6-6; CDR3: CASSPIAGGSGEQFF
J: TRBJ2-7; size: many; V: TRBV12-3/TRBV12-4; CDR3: CASSAPALSSYEQYF
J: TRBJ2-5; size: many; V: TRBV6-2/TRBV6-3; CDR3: CASSYSEASGGYQETQYF
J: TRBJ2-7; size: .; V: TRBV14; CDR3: CASSRLSGDPVREQYF
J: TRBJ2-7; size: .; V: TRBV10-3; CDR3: CASAGQSSYEQYF
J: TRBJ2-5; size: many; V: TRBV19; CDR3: CASSIWQQETQYF
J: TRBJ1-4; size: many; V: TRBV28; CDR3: CASSGTVGTTNEKLFF
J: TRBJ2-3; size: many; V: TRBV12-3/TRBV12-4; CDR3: CASSIGLAGEDTQYF
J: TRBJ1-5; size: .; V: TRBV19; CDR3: CVSSAGQGSDQPQHF